This is a list of T cell receptor beta chains from one sample in a study of T-cell reconstitution after alpha-beta-depleted transplantation in children. Using its own MiXCR run on the PCR reads, TCRdb lists one record per CDR3 protein. This table has hundreds of thousands of distinct CDR3 sequences, roughly 24% appearing once. Sample: PBMCs, mostly from graft donor cells, taken 360 days after TCRalphabeta/CD19-depleted stem cell transplant. Every receptor here comes from a boy under three years old who had a stem cell transplant for acute myeloid leukemia, so the T cells may come from the graft donor. Each CDR3 is given with its conserved first and last residue. The order of the fields is V gene, J gene, clone size, D gene, CDR3 DNA, CDR3 protein. The D gene is left open where the match is weak. Where a row states a size, it is once, few, many or the class of an expanded clone; other rows omit it.

v_call: TRBV18
j_call: TRBJ1-1
clone_size: many
d_call: NA
cdr3_nt: TGTGCCAGCAGCCCGACGGGGAACACTGAAGCTTTCTTT
cdr3_aa: CASSPTGNTEAFF

v_call: TRBV9
j_call: TRBJ1-3
clone_size: many
d_call: NA
cdr3_nt: TGTGCCAGCCGGGACAACTCTGGAAACACCATATATTTT
cdr3_aa: CASRDNSGNTIYF

v_call: TRBV27
j_call: TRBJ2-2
clone_size: NA
d_call: NA
cdr3_nt: TGTGCCAGCAGTTATGAAAGGAGCGGGGAGCTGTTTTTT
cdr3_aa: CASSYERSGELFF

v_call: TRBV24-1
j_call: TRBJ2-1
clone_size: few
d_call: NA
cdr3_nt: TGTGCCATCCAGGGGACCAATGAGCAGTTCTTC
cdr3_aa: CAIQGTNEQFF

v_call: TRBV6-2/TRBV6-3
j_call: TRBJ2-6
clone_size: NA
d_call: NA
cdr3_nt: TGTGCCAGCTGGAGGTCTGGGGCCAACGTCCTGACTTTC
cdr3_aa: CASWRSGANVLTF

v_call: TRBV12-3/TRBV12-4
j_call: TRBJ1-3
clone_size: NA
d_call: NA
cdr3_nt: TGTGCCAGCAGGGGAGGACAGAACTCTGGAAACACCATATATTTT
cdr3_aa: CASRGGQNSGNTIYF

v_call: TRBV20-1
j_call: TRBJ2-4
clone_size: once
d_call: NA
cdr3_nt: TGCAGTGCTAGATGGGGGGCGAACATTCAGTACTTC
cdr3_aa: CSARWGANIQYF

v_call: TRBV7-9
j_call: TRBJ2-1
clone_size: many
d_call: NA
cdr3_nt: TGTGCCAGCAGCTACCGGACAGTCGAAGACTATGAGCAGTTCTTC
cdr3_aa: CASSYRTVEDYEQFF

v_call: TRBV20-1
j_call: TRBJ1-5
clone_size: few
d_call: NA
cdr3_nt: TGCAGTGCTAGAGGGGCTCGCAATCAGCCCCAGCATTTT
cdr3_aa: CSARGARNQPQHF

v_call: TRBV7-2
j_call: TRBJ2-1
clone_size: once
d_call: NA
cdr3_nt: TGTGCCAGCAGCCCAGGGTCCCACTACAATGAGCAGTTCTTC
cdr3_aa: CASSPGSHYNEQFF

v_call: TRBV5-1
j_call: TRBJ2-3
clone_size: many
d_call: NA
cdr3_nt: TGCGCCAGCAGCAGGGACCATACGAATACGCAGTATTTT
cdr3_aa: CASSRDHTNTQYF

v_call: TRBV6-5
j_call: TRBJ2-2
clone_size: few
d_call: NA
cdr3_nt: TGTGCCAGCAGTTATGCCAGGGGGAACACCGGGGAGCTGTTTTTT
cdr3_aa: CASSYARGNTGELFF

v_call: TRBV21-1
j_call: TRBJ2-4
clone_size: NA
d_call: NA
cdr3_nt: TGTGCCAGCAGCACTTCTAGCGGTCCAGCCAAAAACATTCAGTACTTC
cdr3_aa: CASSTSSGPAKNIQYF

v_call: TRBV25-1
j_call: TRBJ2-7
clone_size: NA
d_call: NA
cdr3_nt: TGTGCCAGCAGTCTCTCGGACGGACGCTACGAGCAGTACTTC
cdr3_aa: CASSLSDGRYEQYF

v_call: TRBV5-1
j_call: TRBJ2-3
clone_size: NA
d_call: NA
cdr3_nt: TGCGCCAGCAGCTTGGATACTAGCTGGAATACGCAGTATTTT
cdr3_aa: CASSLDTSWNTQYF

v_call: TRBV7-2
j_call: TRBJ1-1
clone_size: NA
d_call: NA
cdr3_nt: TGTGCCAGCAGCTGGGACGGCTACACTGAAGCTTTCTTT
cdr3_aa: CASSWDGYTEAFF

v_call: TRBV6-6
j_call: TRBJ2-7
clone_size: NA
d_call: TRBD1
cdr3_nt: TGTGCCAGCAGTTACGAAGGGACAGCTCAGTACTTC
cdr3_aa: CASSYEGTAQYF

v_call: TRBV13
j_call: TRBJ2-7
clone_size: NA
d_call: TRBD2
cdr3_nt: TGTGCCAGCAGCATACTCGGGGGGGCCGGGTACGAGCAGTACTTC
cdr3_aa: CASSILGGAGYEQYF

v_call: TRBV4-1
j_call: TRBJ2-3
clone_size: many
d_call: NA
cdr3_nt: TGCGCCAGCAGCCATCCGACTCTGTCCACAGATACGCAGTATTTT
cdr3_aa: CASSHPTLSTDTQYF

v_call: TRBV5-1
j_call: TRBJ1-1
clone_size: NA
d_call: TRBD1
cdr3_nt: TGCGCCAGCAGCGGGTCGGGACAGGGGGATGAAGCTTTCTTT
cdr3_aa: CASSGSGQGDEAFF

v_call: TRBV7-9
j_call: TRBJ2-1
clone_size: many
d_call: TRBD2
cdr3_nt: TGTGCCAGCACCCCACTAGCGGGGGTTAATGAGCAGTTCTTC
cdr3_aa: CASTPLAGVNEQFF

v_call: TRBV7-8
j_call: TRBJ2-3
clone_size: NA
d_call: TRBD2
cdr3_nt: TGTGCCAGCAGCTACGGGGGGGCAGGGACAGATACGCAGTATTTT
cdr3_aa: CASSYGGAGTDTQYF

v_call: TRBV12-3/TRBV12-4
j_call: TRBJ2-1
clone_size: NA
d_call: NA
cdr3_nt: TGTGCCAGCAGTCGATTGGGGAGGGGGTACAATGAGCAGTTCTTC
cdr3_aa: CASSRLGRGYNEQFF

v_call: TRBV11-1
j_call: TRBJ2-7
clone_size: many
d_call: NA
cdr3_nt: TGTGCCAGCAGCTTACCGGGGTTCGGCTACGAGCAGTACTTC
cdr3_aa: CASSLPGFGYEQYF

v_call: TRBV27
j_call: TRBJ2-7
clone_size: NA
d_call: TRBD2
cdr3_nt: TGTGCCAGCAGTTCCCGGACTAGCGGGGGCATCGAGCAGTACTTC
cdr3_aa: CASSSRTSGGIEQYF

v_call: TRBV7-9
j_call: TRBJ2-7
clone_size: NA
d_call: NA
cdr3_nt: TGTGCCAGCAGCTTAGGTAACAGGTTGCTCAATTCCTACGAGCAGTACTTC
cdr3_aa: CASSLGNRLLNSYEQYF

v_call: TRBV25-1
j_call: TRBJ2-2
clone_size: NA
d_call: TRBD1
cdr3_nt: TGTGCCAGCAGTCCCATCGACAGGGCCCTGAACACCGGGGAGCTGTTTTTT
cdr3_aa: CASSPIDRALNTGELFF

v_call: TRBV6-1
j_call: TRBJ1-5
clone_size: few
d_call: NA
cdr3_nt: TGTGCCAGCAGCCAACACCTTAGCAATCAGCCCCAGCATTTT
cdr3_aa: CASSQHLSNQPQHF